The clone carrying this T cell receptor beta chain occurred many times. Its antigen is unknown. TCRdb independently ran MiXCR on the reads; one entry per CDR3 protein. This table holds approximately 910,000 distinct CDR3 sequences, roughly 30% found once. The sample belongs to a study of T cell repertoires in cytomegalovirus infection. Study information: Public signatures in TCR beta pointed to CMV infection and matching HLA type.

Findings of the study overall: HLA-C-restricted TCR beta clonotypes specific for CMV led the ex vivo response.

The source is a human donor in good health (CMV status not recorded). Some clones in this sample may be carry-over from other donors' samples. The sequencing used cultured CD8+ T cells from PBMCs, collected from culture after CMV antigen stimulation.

The CDR3, as DNA: TGTGCCAGCAGTGTGGGAAACTCCTACGAGCAGTACGTC. Translated, it gives CASSVGNSYEQYV. The chain links TRBV6-1 to TRBJ2-7, with D unresolved. The CDR3 has 13 amino acids. Germline V gives CDR1 MNHNS, CDR2 SASEGT. Trimming left V 4 bases short and J 0 bases short, with 7 bases between.